Presented here are 30 T cell receptor beta chains from one specimen sequenced in a study of molecular identifiers for immune sequencing clone quantification. TCRdb used MiXCR to reprocess the PCR reads, holding one entry per CDR3 protein. This sample has 80,000 to 130,000 distinct CDR3 sequences, with roughly a third found just once. Sequenced material: naive CD8+ T cells from blood, with Jurkat cell RNA spiked in. As for subset: FACS-sorted CD8+CD4-CCR7+CD45RA+ naive T cells. These receptors were obtained from a human donor in good health. Some libraries in this study had Jurkat cell RNA spiked in.

Only a few counts were recorded for this clonotype. This chain links TRBV13 with TRBJ2-3, with 8 bases that match TRBD1. Germline V gene sequence: CDR1 PRHDT, CDR2 FYEKMQ (reference sequence). This CDR3 is built from 15 residues. With V trimmed by 5 bases and J by 1 base, 5 bases remained unmatched. CDR3 loop: CASSPEGQGTDTQYF. The CDR3 region has the DNA TGTGCCAGCAGCCCCGAGGGACAGGGCACAGATACGCAGTATTTT.

The chain recombines TRBV10-3 with TRBJ2-1; tentative D call: TRBD2 (5 bases). CDR1 is ENHRY, CDR2 SYGVKD, per germline. The CDR3 totals 16 residues. CDR3 in amino acids: CASRGSGLSSYNEQFF. For the CDR3, the DNA is TGTGCATCTCGGGGAAGCGGCTTAAGCTCCTACAATGAGCAGTTCTTC.

Concerning this clonotype itself: One end of the junction fails to match germline, which may point to a read error. The gene calls are TRBV11-2 and TRBJ1-1; D might be TRBD1 (5 bases). This CDR3 spans 17 amino acids. The germline gives CDR1 SGHAT, CDR2 FQNNGV. The CDR3 sequence is CASILEGLVYVGTEAFF. DNA for the CDR3: TGTGCCAGCATCTTAGAGGGGCTTGTTTATGTGGGCACTGAAGCTTTCTTT.

In this sample, this clonotype turned up a few times. The rearrangement uses TRBV6-2 or TRBV6-3 and TRBJ2-1; 9 bases line up with TRBD2. CDR3 size: 16 residues. The junction had 5 bases not matched to a gene; V was cut back by 2 bases and J by 3 bases. Germline V gene sequence: CDR1 MNHEY, CDR2 SVGEGT. This CDR3 reads CASSYSTSGRYNEQFF. The CDR3 DNA reads as TGTGCCAGCAGTTACAGCACTAGCGGGCGCTACAATGAGCAGTTCTTC.

Turning to this clonotype: A single base separates this from a much larger clone, so it may be a read error. DNA of the CDR3: TGCGCCGGCAGCCAAGATGAACTAGTCGCAGATACGCAGTATTTT. It is translated as CAGSQDELVADTQYF. The rearrangement uses TRBV4-3 and TRBJ2-3, with D possibly matching TRBD2 (5 bases). This CDR3 is 15 amino acids long. Germline loops: CDR1 LGHNA, CDR2 YSLEER.

Comment on this clonotype: A read error may be the cause here, since a much bigger clone is one base away. The chain employs TRBV7-2 and TRBJ1-1, with TRBD1 matching 8 bases. CDR3 size: 14 residues. V shed 8 bases, J shed 3 bases, and the junction held 8 bases outside the gene matches. Per germline, CDR1 SGHTA and CDR2 FQGNSA. CDR3 DNA: TGTGCCAGCGGCTCCGGACAGGGCCACACTGAAGCTTTCTTT. Residues: CASGSGQGHTEAFF.

This chain uses TRBV7-9 with TRBJ2-1, with 7 nucleotides matching TRBD2. Germline assignment: CDR1 SEHNR and CDR2 FQNEAQ (reference sequence). The junction had 9 bases not matched to a gene; V was cut back by 5 bases and J by 8 bases. This CDR3 has 14 residues. As DNA, the CDR3 is TGTGCCAGCAGCCATCTCCTGCGGGGGTATGAGCAGTTCTTC. It encodes CASSHLLRGYEQFF.

As regards this clonotype: A single base separates this from a much larger clone, so it may be a read error. The chain is built from TRBV3-1 and TRBJ2-1; 7 nucleotides match TRBD2. This CDR3 spans 14 amino acids. Looked up from germline, CDR1 is LGHDT and CDR2 is YNNKEL (reference sequence). In nucleotides, the CDR3 is TGTGCCAGCAGCTCCTCACTAGCGCCCGATGAGCAGATCTTC. This encodes CASSSSLAPDEQIF.

A word on this clonotype: The CDR3 end shows no conserved phenylalanine or tryptophan, and so a read error is likely. This chain connects TRBV15 to TRBJ2-7, with D tentatively TRBD2 (5 bases). CDR1 and CDR2 from the germline V gene are LNHNV and YYDKDF (reference sequence). V shed 5 bases and J shed 5 bases, with 13 bases lying between them. The CDR3 has 13 amino acids. Here the CDR3 DNA reads TGTGCCACCAGCCCGAGAGGGTGGAACGAGCAGTACTAC. It encodes CATSPRGWNEQYY.

This clonotype has at least ten counts. V and J are TRBV6-6 and TRBJ2-7; D gene ambiguous. The CDR3 spans 12 residues. Germline V gene sequence: CDR1 MNHNY, CDR2 SVGAGI (reference sequence). Trimming took 6 bases from V and 5 from J, leaving 11 bases between them. Here the CDR3 DNA reads TGTGCCAGCAGAATGGGGTTGAACGAGCAGTACTTC. It is translated as CASRMGLNEQYF.

The chain carries TRBV28 and TRBJ2-5; TRBD2 matches 7 bases. The junction had 8 bases not matched to a gene; V was cut back by 5 bases and J by 2 bases. This CDR3 has 15 residues. CDR1 is MDHEN and CDR2 is SYDVKM in the germline V gene. The CDR3 reads CASSLLADLQETQYF. The CDR3 DNA is TGTGCCAGCAGTCTCCTAGCGGATTTACAAGAGACCCAGTACTTC.

Only a few counts were recorded for this clonotype. V is TRBV20-1 and J is TRBJ2-3; D not resolved. The CDR3 spans 15 residues. V was cut by 5 bases and J by 3 bases, with 18 bases left in between. Germline CDR1 and CDR2: DFQATT and SNEGSKA (reference sequence). CDR3 amino acids: CSAPTTPWVTDTQYF. The DNA of the CDR3 is TGCAGTGCTCCCACGACACCCTGGGTTACAGATACGCAGTATTTT.

The gene calls are TRBV5-1 and TRBJ2-7; D may be TRBD1 (6 bases). The CDR3 contains 15 residues. Per the germline V gene, CDR1 is SGHRS and CDR2 is YFSETQ. V was pared by 7 bases and J by 2 bases, with 19 bases between. CDR3 amino acids: CASGSETDSTYEQYF. The CDR3 region has the DNA TGCGCCAGCGGCTCTGAAACGGACAGTACCTACGAGCAGTACTTC.

As regards this clonotype: This clone may be a read error of a much larger clone one base away. The V gene is TRBV7-9, the J gene TRBJ2-5; tentatively, D is TRBD2 (6 bases). CDR1 and CDR2 (germline): SEHNR, FQNEAQ (reference sequence). The CDR3 is 15 amino acids. The CDR3 sequence is CACRDRRDSEETQYF. The CDR3 DNA sequence: TGTGCCTGCAGAGACCGCCGGGACTCCGAAGAGACCCAGTACTTC.

The chain combines TRBV6-2 or TRBV6-3 with TRBJ2-6; 12 positions match TRBD2. After removal of 3 bases from V and 0 bases from J, the junction contained 9 bases not matched to a gene. The CDR3 is made up of 20 amino acids. CDR1 and CDR2 from the germline V gene are MNHEY and SVGEGT. The CDR3 DNA sequence: TGTGCCAGCAGTTATACGCTAGCGGGAGGGCCCCGCTCTGGGGCCAACGTCCTGACTTTC. It encodes CASSYTLAGGPRSGANVLTF.

This clonotype has only a few counts. The V and J genes are TRBV19 and TRBJ2-3, with 7 bases fitting TRBD2. CDR1 is LNHDA and CDR2 is SQIVND in the germline V gene (reference sequence). The CDR3 is 13 amino acids. Trimming took 7 bases from V and 7 from J; bases not matched to a gene: 8. The CDR3 reads CASMGEGPYTQYF. CDR3 sequence (DNA): TGTGCCAGTATGGGGGAGGGACCCTATACGCAGTATTTT.

This clonotype was detected ten times or more. V is TRBV2 and J is TRBJ2-3; D is unclear. Trimming pared 4 bases from V and 0 bases from J, leaving 8 bases between. The CDR3 is 14 amino acids. From germline, CDR1 is SNHLY and CDR2 FYNNEI. The CDR3: CASSVLISTDTQYF. The CDR3 bases are TGTGCCAGCAGTGTTCTGATTAGCACAGATACGCAGTATTTT.

This clonotype was detected a few times. This chain joins TRBV6-2 or TRBV6-3 and TRBJ2-5, with D possibly TRBD1 on 6 matching bases. The V gene's germline CDR1 is MNHEY and CDR2 SVGEGT. The germline V and J ends were trimmed by 4 bases and 3 bases, with 12 bases remaining between them. The CDR3 length is 14 residues. As DNA, the CDR3 is TGTGCCAGCAGTTCCGACTCAGGGGAAGAGACCCAGTACTTC. Its protein product is CASSSDSGEETQYF.

This clonotype was counted many times. The J gene is TRBJ2-5, the V gene TRBV12-3 or TRBV12-4; D is undetermined. Between the trimmed V and J ends, which lost 1 base and 4 bases, there was a span of 4 bases. The CDR3 has 12 residues. The CDR3 coding sequence is TGTGCCAGCAGTTTAGTGGGAGAGACCCAGTACTTC. This codes for CASSLVGETQYF.

Remarks on this clonotype: A much larger clone is a single base away; this may be a read error. The rearrangement links TRBV5-3 to TRBJ2-5; tentatively, D is TRBD1 (5 bases). TRBV5-3 carries the ORF label, with uncertain function. The CDR3 length is 19 residues. V lost 8 bases to trimming and J lost 1 base, with 30 bases between them. The CDR3 is CASSLTVLGISLAQETQYF. The DNA of the CDR3 is TGTGCCAGCAGCCTGACAGTATTGGGTATATCGCTTGCCCAAGAGACCCAGTACTTC.

This clonotype has a handful of counts. The chain carries TRBV2 and TRBJ2-2; 7 bases are shared with TRBD1. The CDR3 has 14 residues. Germline V CDR1 and CDR2: SNHLY, FYNNEI. J was trimmed by 4 bases and V by 8 bases; bases with no gene match: 7. The CDR3 DNA reads TGTGCCAGCCGTGGACAGGAACTCACCGGGGAGCTGTTTTTT. Protein sequence: CASRGQELTGELFF.

This rearrangement joins TRBV29-1 to TRBJ2-5; D is ambiguous. CDR3 length: 10 residues. The V end was cut by 1 base, the J end by 5 bases, with 2 bases between. Germline V CDR1 and CDR2: SQVTM, ANQGSEA. The chain's CDR3 is CSVEGETQYF. The DNA of the CDR3 is TGCAGCGTTGAAGGGGAGACCCAGTACTTC. Combining the CDR3 with reference TRBV29-1 and TRBJ2-5 gives the whole variable domain SAVISQKPSRDICQRGTSLTIQCQVDSQVTMMFWYRQQPGQSLTLIATANQGSEATYESGFVIDKFPISRPNLTFSTLTVSNMSPEDSSIYLCSVEGETQYFGPGTRLLVL.

V usage is TRBV5-4 and J usage is TRBJ2-3; D ambiguous. Germline CDR1 is SGHNT and CDR2 is YYREEE (reference sequence). Deletions cut 5 bases from V and 5 bases from J, with 6 bases between. The CDR3 totals 11 residues. The CDR3 protein is CASRWGDTQYF. The CDR3 coding sequence is TGTGCCAGCAGGTGGGGAGATACGCAGTATTTT.

This clonotype was seen a few times. V and J are TRBV20-1 and TRBJ2-7; D uncertain. Germline V gene data show CDR1 as DFQATT and CDR2 as SNEGSKA (reference sequence). V was pared by 3 bases and J by 0 bases, with 9 bases between. The CDR3 loop spans 13 amino acids. The CDR3 nucleotides are TGCAGTGCTAGTAAGTACAGCTCCTACGAGCAGTACTTC. Its translation is CSASKYSSYEQYF.

In this sample, this clonotype turned up many times. The chain couples TRBV28 to TRBJ2-7; D is uncertain. V lost 5 bases and J lost 0, with 11 bases in between. Germline CDR1 is MDHEN and CDR2 is SYDVKM. The CDR3 is 14 amino acids. CDR3 DNA: TGTGCCAGCAGTCCTATTCCAAGCTCCTACGAGCAGTACTTC. Its translation: CASSPIPSSYEQYF.

V usage is TRBV6-2 or TRBV6-3 and J usage is TRBJ2-3; D not resolved. V was shortened by 5 bases and J by 0 bases, with 18 bases between the two germline ends. This CDR3 contains 17 residues. Germline loops: CDR1 MNHEY, CDR2 SVGEGT. The CDR3: CASSPRKSISSTDTQYF. CDR3 nucleotide sequence: TGTGCCAGCAGTCCGCGGAAGAGTATTAGTAGCACAGATACGCAGTATTTT.

Only a few counts were recorded for this clonotype. V and J are TRBV10-3 and TRBJ1-5; D possibly corresponds to TRBD1 (5 bases). CDR1 ENHRY and CDR2 SYGVKD come from the germline V gene. The CDR3 contains 15 residues. The V and J ends lost 3 bases and 6 bases respectively, with 15 bases between them. The CDR3 nucleotides read TGTGCCATCAGTGATGAGGGGCTGATTAGTCAGCCCCAGCATTTT. It is translated as CAISDEGLISQPQHF.

In regard to this clonotype: One base away lies a much larger clone, so this may be a sequencing read error. The chain carries TRBV5-1 and TRBJ2-7; D might be TRBD1 (5 bases). The CDR3 contains 14 residues. Germline CDR1 is SGHRS and CDR2 is YFSETQ. CDR3 DNA sequence: TGCGGCAGCAGCTTGGCAGGGCCATCCTACGAGCAGTACTTC. This encodes CGSSLAGPSYEQYF.

This clonotype was detected many times. V and J are TRBV28 and TRBJ2-5; D possibly matches TRBD1 or TRBD2 (5 bases each). In germline, CDR1 is MDHEN, CDR2 SYDVKM. V dropped 9 bases and J dropped 0 bases, with 26 bases sitting between them. This CDR3 comprises 18 residues. The CDR3 sequence: CASTTRGSSNPYQETQYF. Here the CDR3 DNA reads TGTGCCAGTACAACTAGGGGCAGCTCGAACCCGTACCAAGAGACCCAGTACTTC.

This clonotype was seen a few times. The J gene is TRBJ2-2, the V gene TRBV7-6; D is possibly TRBD1 or TRBD2 (5 bases each). Trimming left V 7 bases short and J 4 bases short, with 10 bases between. This CDR3 contains 13 residues. Germline CDR1 SGHVS, CDR2 FNYEAQ. The CDR3 loop is CASNEGSTGELFF. The CDR3 region has the DNA TGTGCCAGCAACGAGGGGAGCACCGGGGAGCTGTTTTTT.